This TCR beta chain was identified during a study of a mutant IDH1 vaccine in newly diagnosed glioma. Study overall: Vaccination started 4-6 weeks after radiotherapy alone, or with temozolomide cycles. Earlier treatment was radiotherapy, temozolomide, or both, with most getting both. Study findings and constraints: Alterations occurring in top peripheral T cell clonotypes seemed unrelated to pseudoprogression. Of all patients, 93.3% showed vaccine-induced immune responses.

This CDR3 comprises 15 residues. CDR1 is SGHTA and CDR2 is FQGNSA in the germline V gene. Trimming cost V 3 bases and J 6 bases; bases outside gene matches: 6. Using immunoSEQ multiplex PCR, the repertoire was profiled, and TCRdb retains in-frame clones only, with some absent. The sample includes 55,000 or so clones, roughly 91% of them seen just once. Notes on this clone: What it recognizes is unknown.

Time point defined: week 11, during vaccination. Every vaccination contained 300 ug of the mutant IDH1 20-mer peptide and was paired with topical imiquimod. Sequencing was performed on PBMCs, taken from a glioma patient whose treatment included an IDH1 peptide vaccine. The chain carries TRBV7-2 and TRBJ1-5; TRBD1 aligns across 9 bases. This sequence originates from a man aged 50 to 59 with glioma. CDR3: CASSFGTGSFQPQHF. In DNA, the CDR3 is TGTGCCAGCAGCTTCGGGACAGGGAGTTTTCAGCCCCAGCATTTT.